The 2 T cell receptor beta chains below all came from one sample that was sequenced in a study of T cell responses to AZD1222 COVID-19 vaccine. TCRdb's copy holds only in-frame clones and misses some; the assay was immunoSEQ multiplex PCR. The data show roughly 89,000 clones, 70% to 90% seen once. The specimen comprised peripheral blood, sampled on day 0 of MenACWY control vaccination. These receptors all stem from an adult in good health.

The V and J genes are TRBV19 and TRBJ1-2; tentative D call: TRBD1 (5 bases). The V gene's germline CDR1 is LNHDA and CDR2 SQIVND (reference sequence). V shed 2 bases and J shed 5 bases, with 15 bases lying between them. CDR3 size: 15 residues. In DNA, the CDR3 is TGTGCCAGTAGTATACAGGGCGGCCTGGGGTATGGCTACACCTTC. Amino acids: CASSIQGGLGYGYTF.

This clone was picked up one time. V usage is TRBV6-5 and J usage is TRBJ1-4, with 7 positions matching TRBD1. Trimming removed 4 bases from V and 6 bases from J; junction bases left unmatched: 8. CDR1 and CDR2 from the germline V gene are MNHEY and SVGAGI. The CDR3 extends over 15 amino acids. The CDR3 DNA reads TGTGCCAGCAGTTGGCCGACAGGGACGGATGAAAAACTGTTTTTT. Protein product: CASSWPTGTDEKLFF.